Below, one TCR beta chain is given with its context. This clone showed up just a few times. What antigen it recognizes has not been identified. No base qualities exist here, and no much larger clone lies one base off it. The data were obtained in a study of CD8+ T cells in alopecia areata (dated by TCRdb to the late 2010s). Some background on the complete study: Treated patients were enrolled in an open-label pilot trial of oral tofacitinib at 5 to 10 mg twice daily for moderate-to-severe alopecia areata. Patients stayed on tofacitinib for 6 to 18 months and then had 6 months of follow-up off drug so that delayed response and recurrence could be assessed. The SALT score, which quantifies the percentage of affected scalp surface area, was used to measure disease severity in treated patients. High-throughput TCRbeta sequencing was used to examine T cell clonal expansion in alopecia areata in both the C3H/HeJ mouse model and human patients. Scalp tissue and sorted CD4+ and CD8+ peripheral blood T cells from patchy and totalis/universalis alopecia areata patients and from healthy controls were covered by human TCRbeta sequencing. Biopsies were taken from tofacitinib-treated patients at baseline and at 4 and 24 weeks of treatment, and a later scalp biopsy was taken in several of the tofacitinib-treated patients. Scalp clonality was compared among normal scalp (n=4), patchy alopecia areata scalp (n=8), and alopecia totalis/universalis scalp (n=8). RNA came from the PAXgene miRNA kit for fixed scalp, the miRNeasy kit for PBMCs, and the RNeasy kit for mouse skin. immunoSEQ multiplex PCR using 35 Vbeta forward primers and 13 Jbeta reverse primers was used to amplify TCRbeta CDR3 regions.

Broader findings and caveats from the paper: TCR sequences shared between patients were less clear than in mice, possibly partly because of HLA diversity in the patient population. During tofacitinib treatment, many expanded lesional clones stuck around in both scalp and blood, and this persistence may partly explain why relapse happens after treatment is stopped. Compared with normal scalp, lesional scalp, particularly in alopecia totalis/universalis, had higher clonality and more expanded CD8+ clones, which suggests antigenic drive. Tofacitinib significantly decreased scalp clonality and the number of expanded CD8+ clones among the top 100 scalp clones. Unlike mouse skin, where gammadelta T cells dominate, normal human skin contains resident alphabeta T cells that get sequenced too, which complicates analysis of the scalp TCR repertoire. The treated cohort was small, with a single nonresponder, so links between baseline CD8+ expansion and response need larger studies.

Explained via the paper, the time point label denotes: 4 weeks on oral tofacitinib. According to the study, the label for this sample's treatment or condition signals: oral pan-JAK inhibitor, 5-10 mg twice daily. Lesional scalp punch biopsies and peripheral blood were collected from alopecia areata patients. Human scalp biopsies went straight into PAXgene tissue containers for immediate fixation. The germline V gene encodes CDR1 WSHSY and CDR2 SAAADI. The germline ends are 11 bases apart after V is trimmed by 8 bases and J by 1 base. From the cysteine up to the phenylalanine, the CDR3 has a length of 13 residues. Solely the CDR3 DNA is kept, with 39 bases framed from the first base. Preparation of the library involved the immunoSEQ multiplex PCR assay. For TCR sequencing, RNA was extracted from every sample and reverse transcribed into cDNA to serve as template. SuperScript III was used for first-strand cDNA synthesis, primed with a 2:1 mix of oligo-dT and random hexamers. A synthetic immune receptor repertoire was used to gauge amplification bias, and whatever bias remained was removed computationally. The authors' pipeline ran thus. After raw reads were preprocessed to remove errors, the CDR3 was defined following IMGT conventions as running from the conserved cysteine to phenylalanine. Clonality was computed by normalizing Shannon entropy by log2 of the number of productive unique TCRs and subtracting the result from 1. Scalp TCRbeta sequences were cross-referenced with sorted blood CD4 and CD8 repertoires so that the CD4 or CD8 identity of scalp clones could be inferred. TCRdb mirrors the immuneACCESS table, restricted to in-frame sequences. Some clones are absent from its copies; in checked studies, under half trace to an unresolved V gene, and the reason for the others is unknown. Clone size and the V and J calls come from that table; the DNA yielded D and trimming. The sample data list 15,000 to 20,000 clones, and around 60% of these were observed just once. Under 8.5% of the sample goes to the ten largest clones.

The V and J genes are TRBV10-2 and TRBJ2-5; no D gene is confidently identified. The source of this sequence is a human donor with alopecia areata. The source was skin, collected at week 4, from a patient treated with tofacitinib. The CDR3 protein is CASRFGFQETQYF. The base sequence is TGCGCCAGCCGATTCGGGTTCCAAGAGACCCAGTACTTC.